Presented here are 18 T cell receptor beta chains from one specimen sequenced in a study of T cells in Graves' hyperthyroidism and ophthalmopathy. The TCR beta CDR3 regions underwent amplification using RNA transcripts as the source. In the first-round RT-PCR of the TCR CDR3, the HTBI primer set was used. TCRdb ran MiXCR on the multiplex PCR reads and lists one entry per CDR3 protein. The sample carries approximately 260,000 distinct CDR3 sequences, approximately 14% recorded once. The material sequenced was blood. The receptors originated from a woman in her forties or fifties with Graves' hyperthyroidism that later progressed to Graves' ophthalmopathy.

This clonotype was seen ten or more times. This chain uses TRBV29-1 with TRBJ2-5; 9 nucleotides line up with TRBD1. Germline V gene data show CDR1 as SQVTM and CDR2 as ANQGSEA. J lost 5 bases, V lost 4 bases, and 8 bases had no gene match. The CDR3 has 14 amino acids. The CDR3 sequence: CSVVDTGGRETQYF. The CDR3, as DNA: TGCAGCGTTGTGGACACAGGGGGCCGGGAGACCCAGTACTTC.

The chain recombines TRBV28 with TRBJ2-5, with 9 bases identical to TRBD1. The CDR3 has 17 amino acids. Germline assignment: CDR1 MDHEN and CDR2 SYDVKM. Trimming took 5 bases from V and 3 from J; bases not matched to a gene: 13. DNA of the CDR3: TGTGCCAGCAGTCCTACCGGGACAGGGATGGGGGAAGAGACCCAGTACTTC. Amino acids: CASSPTGTGMGEETQYF. The whole variable domain, remainder taken from reference TRBV28 and TRBJ2-5, is DVKVTQSSRYLVKRTGEKVFLECVQDMDHENMFWYRQDPGLGLRLIYFSYDVKMKEKGDIPEGYSVSREKKERFSLILESASTNQTSMYLCASSPTGTGMGEETQYFGPGTRLLVL.

In its sample, this clonotype was seen many times. The chain uses TRBV24-1 and TRBJ2-1, with 11 bases lining up with TRBD2. The germline gives CDR1 KGHDR, CDR2 SFDVKD. The CDR3 is 19 amino acids. Trimming at V came to 6 bases and at J to 2 bases, leaving 14 bases not matched to a gene. CDR3 DNA sequence: TGTGCCACCAGTATCGCTAGCGGGAGGCAGGGGGCTCCCTACAATGAGCAGTTCTTC. Its translation is CATSIASGRQGAPYNEQFF.

In its sample, this clonotype was seen many times. The chain has TRBV9 and TRBJ2-1; 8 positions agree with TRBD2. Germline V gives CDR1 SGDLS, CDR2 YYNGEE. With V trimmed by 1 base and J by 1 base, 1 base remained unmatched. The CDR3 has 15 amino acids. CDR3 residues: CASSVTSGSYNEQFF. CDR3 sequence (DNA): TGTGCCAGCAGCGTAACTAGCGGTTCCTACAATGAGCAGTTCTTC.

In this sample, this clonotype turned up many times. The chain's CDR3 is CSVFALRGFDEQFF. DNA for the CDR3: TGCAGCGTTTTCGCCTTAAGGGGTTTCGATGAGCAGTTCTTC. The J gene is TRBJ2-1, the V gene TRBV29-1, with D perhaps TRBD1 (5 bases). Trimming pared 5 bases from V and 8 bases from J, leaving 19 bases between. Germline V lookup: CDR1 SQVTM, CDR2 ANQGSEA. There are 14 residues in the CDR3.

This clonotype was seen at least ten times. The chain joins TRBV4-1 to TRBJ2-3; TRBD2 matches at 13 bases. J lost 6 bases, V lost 4 bases, and 10 bases had no gene match. CDR3 size: 17 residues. The germline gives CDR1 MGHRA, CDR2 YSYEKL. In DNA form, the CDR3 reads TGCGCCAGCAGCCGAGAACGGACTAGCGGGGGACGGGATACGCAGTATTTT. Translation gives CASSRERTSGGRDTQYF.

There are many counts of this clonotype. This chain connects TRBV27 to TRBJ2-2; 8 nucleotides match TRBD1. The CDR3 runs 15 residues. V trimming: 6 bases; J trimming: 5 bases; junction bases outside the gene matches: 8. Germline V gives CDR1 MNHEY, CDR2 SMNVEV (reference sequence). The CDR3 nucleotides read TGTGCCAGCAGCCCAAGGACAGGGCGGACCGGGGAGCTGTTTTTT. Its protein is CASSPRTGRTGELFF.

This chain links TRBV5-1 with TRBJ2-1, with D perhaps matching TRBD1 (6 bases). In germline, CDR1 is SGHRS, CDR2 YFSETQ. The CDR3 is made up of 15 amino acids. V lost 0 bases, J lost 0 bases, and 7 bases lay in between. CDR3 coding DNA: TGCGCCAGCAGCTTGGAGGGGGACTCCTACAATGAGCAGTTCTTC. It is translated as CASSLEGDSYNEQFF.

This clonotype was counted at least ten times. V is TRBV15 and J is TRBJ1-2; TRBD1 is a possible D gene (6 bases). V was pared by 5 bases and J by 5 bases, with 18 bases between. The CDR3 contains 15 residues. Germline loops: CDR1 LNHNV, CDR2 YYDKDF (reference sequence). The CDR3 here is CATSAPGASYYGYTF. CDR3 nucleotide sequence: TGTGCCACCAGCGCCCCGGGGGCCTCCTATTATGGCTACACCTTC.

The V and J genes are TRBV20-1 and TRBJ2-5; TRBD2 aligns across 10 bases. The germline gives CDR1 DFQATT, CDR2 SNEGSKA (reference sequence). The CDR3 runs to 15 residues. The ends lost 6 bases at V and 4 bases at J; junction bases unmatched: 11. CDR3 sequence: CSAPPASGSRETQYF. The CDR3 bases are TGCAGTGCCCCCCCCGCTAGCGGGAGTCGAGAGACCCAGTACTTC.

This clonotype has at least ten counts. J is TRBJ2-2 and V is TRBV18; D possibly uses TRBD1 or TRBD2 (6 bases each). The ends were cut back, 3 bases at V and 7 bases at J, with 15 bases in the middle. The CDR3 runs to 15 residues. Germline V lookup: CDR1 KGHSH, CDR2 LQKENI. The CDR3 nucleotides read TGTGCCAGCTCACCTCCGCTGGGGGGCCACGGGGAGCTGTTTTTT. It codes for CASSPPLGGHGELFF.

This clonotype was seen at least ten times. The gene calls are TRBV6-1 and TRBJ2-5; 11 bases are shared with TRBD2. Germline assignment: CDR1 MNHNS and CDR2 SASEGT. This CDR3 spans 16 amino acids. The V segment lost 3 bases and the J segment 5 bases; nucleotides outside the gene matches: 8. CDR3 sequence reads: CASSDPSGRPRETQYF. In DNA form, the CDR3 reads TGTGCCAGCAGTGACCCTAGCGGGAGGCCCCGGGAGACCCAGTACTTC.

The sample holds many counts of this clonotype. The rearrangement links TRBV7-9 to TRBJ2-3; D is perhaps TRBD2 (6 bases). Trimming removed 1 base at V and 1 base at J, with 15 bases between. The CDR3 length is 17 residues. CDR1 and CDR2 (germline): SEHNR, FQNEAQ (reference sequence). The CDR3, as DNA: TGTGCCAGCAGCTTAGTGGCGGGAACGCAGGGCACAGATACGCAGTATTTT. Translated, it gives CASSLVAGTQGTDTQYF.

This clonotype showed up many times. The chain recombines TRBV7-9 with TRBJ2-2; possibly TRBD1 for D (6 bases). CDR1 and CDR2 from the germline V gene are SEHNR and FQNEAQ (reference sequence). The CDR3 sequence is 16 residues long. V dropped 0 bases and J dropped 2 bases, with 10 bases sitting between them. The CDR3 nucleotides read TGTGCCAGCAGCTTAGCCAGGGGAAAAAACACCGGGGAGCTGTTTTTT. Protein sequence: CASSLARGKNTGELFF.

In this sample, this clonotype turned up a few times. The chain recombines TRBV7-9 with TRBJ2-7, with D hard to call. CDR1 and CDR2 (germline): SEHNR, FQNEAQ (reference sequence). With 8 bases removed from V and 2 bases from J, the gap between germline ends came to 13 bases. CDR3 length: 13 amino acids. CDR3 residues: CASRAGPPYEQYF. In DNA form, the CDR3 reads TGTGCCAGCCGGGCCGGGCCTCCCTACGAGCAGTACTTC.

This clonotype has ten or more counts. The chain uses TRBV9 and TRBJ2-7; D tentatively reads TRBD1 or TRBD2 (5 bases each). Germline V gene sequence: CDR1 SGDLS, CDR2 YYNGEE. Trimming took 0 bases from V and 1 from J, leaving 14 bases between them. This CDR3 is built from 16 residues. Here the CDR3 DNA reads TGTGCCAGCAGCGTAGACCCCGGGACCCTATCCTACGAGCAGTACTTC. This translates into CASSVDPGTLSYEQYF.

Ten or more counts support this clonotype. The rearrangement links TRBV6-1 to TRBJ2-7, with D tentatively TRBD2 (6 bases). The V gene lost 5 bases and the J gene lost 3 bases, with 14 bases spanning the gap. CDR1 MNHNS and CDR2 SASEGT come from the germline V gene. The CDR3 runs to 14 residues. The DNA of the CDR3 is TGTGCCAGCAGTTCAGGCGGGGCCCGCTACGAGCAGTACTTC. Its translation: CASSSGGARYEQYF.

The V and J genes are TRBV28 and TRBJ2-7; 11 bases fit TRBD2. Trimming cost V 6 bases and J 3 bases; bases outside gene matches: 7. Germline V lookup: CDR1 MDHEN, CDR2 SYDVKM. The CDR3 length is 15 residues. CDR3 sequence: CASSLAGGGYYEQYF. CDR3 sequence (DNA): TGTGCCAGCAGCTTAGCGGGGGGGGGGTACTACGAGCAGTACTTC.